The clone carrying this TCR beta chain was seen a few times. This specimen comes from a study of T-cell reconstitution after alpha-beta-depleted transplantation in children. V shed 4 bases, J shed 4 bases, and the junction held 12 bases outside the gene matches. The CDR3 totals 17 residues. Per germline, CDR1 SGHRS and CDR2 YFSETQ. Preparing the TCRbeta library involved the use of unique molecular identifiers. One entry per CDR3 protein, called by TCRdb with MiXCR from the PCR reads. The data show 350,000 to 450,000 distinct CDR3 sequences, 20% seen once. This clonotype originated in a human donor who donated a stem cell graft to a child with acute myeloid leukemia. The sequencing here drew on PBMCs from the stem cell graft donor, taken from the stem cell graft. The chain employs TRBV5-1 and TRBJ2-5, with 11 positions matching TRBD2. CDR3 DNA: TGCGCCAGCAGCCCCGGGACTAGCGGAAGAGTAAGAGAGACCCAGTACTTC. It translates to CASSPGTSGRVRETQYF.